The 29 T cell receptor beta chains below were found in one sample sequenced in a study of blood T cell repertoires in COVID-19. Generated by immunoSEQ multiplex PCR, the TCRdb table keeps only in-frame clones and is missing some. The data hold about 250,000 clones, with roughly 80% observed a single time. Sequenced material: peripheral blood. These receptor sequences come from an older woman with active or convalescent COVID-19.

The CDR3 loop is CASSDRPASSYNSPLHF. CDR3 sequence (DNA): TGTGCCAGCTCAGACAGGCCAGCGAGCTCCTATAATTCACCCCTCCACTTT. The chain has TRBV18 and TRBJ1-6, with D perhaps TRBD1 (6 bases). Trimming pared 5 bases from V and 0 bases from J, leaving 14 bases between. CDR1 and CDR2 from the germline V gene are KGHSH and LQKENI. This CDR3 spans 17 amino acids.

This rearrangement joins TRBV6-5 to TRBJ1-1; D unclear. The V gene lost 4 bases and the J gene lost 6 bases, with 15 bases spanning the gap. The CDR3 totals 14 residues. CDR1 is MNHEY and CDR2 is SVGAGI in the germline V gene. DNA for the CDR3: TGTGCCAGCAGTTTGTCAGTAGGTGCGGCTGAAGCTTTCTTT. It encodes CASSLSVGAAEAFF.

The CDR3 sequence: CASSRGASGSFTDTQYF. The DNA of the CDR3 is TGCGCCAGCAGCCGGGGAGCAAGCGGGAGTTTCACAGATACGCAGTATTTT. The V gene is TRBV4-1, the J gene TRBJ2-3; the match to TRBD2 covers 8 bases. Germline assignment: CDR1 MGHRA and CDR2 YSYEKL. V was clipped by 4 bases and J by 2 bases; unmatched bases: 11. The CDR3 loop spans 17 amino acids.

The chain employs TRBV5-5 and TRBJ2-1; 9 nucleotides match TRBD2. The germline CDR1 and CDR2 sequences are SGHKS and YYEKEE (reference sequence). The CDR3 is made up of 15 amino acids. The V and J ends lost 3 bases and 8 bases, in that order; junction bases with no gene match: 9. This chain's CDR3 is CASSWVGLASHEQFF. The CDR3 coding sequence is TGTGCCAGCAGCTGGGTGGGACTAGCTTCCCATGAGCAGTTCTTC. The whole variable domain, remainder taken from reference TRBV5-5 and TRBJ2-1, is DAGVTQSPTHLIKTRGQQVTLRCSPISGHKSVSWYQQVLGQGPQFIFQYYEKEERGRGNFPDRFSARQFPNYSSELNVNALLLGDSALYLCASSWVGLASHEQFFGPGTRLTVL.

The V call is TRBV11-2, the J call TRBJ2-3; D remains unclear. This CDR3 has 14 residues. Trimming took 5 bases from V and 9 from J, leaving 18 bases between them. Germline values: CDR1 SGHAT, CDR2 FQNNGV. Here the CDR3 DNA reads TGTGCCAGCAGCCAAGTTTCGGTTTTACCCACGCAGTATTTT. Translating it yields CASSQVSVLPTQYF.

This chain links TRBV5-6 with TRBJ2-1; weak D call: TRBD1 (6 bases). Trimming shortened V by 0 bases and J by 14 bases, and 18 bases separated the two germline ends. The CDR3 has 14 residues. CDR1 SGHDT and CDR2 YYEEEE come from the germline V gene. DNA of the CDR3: TGTGCCAGCAGCTTGGGGGCCTTGGGGGACATGAAGTTCTTC. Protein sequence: CASSLGALGDMKFF.

The CDR3 loop is CATSRDLATVYNEQFF. CDR3 bases: TGTGCCACCAGCAGAGATCTTGCGACAGTTTACAATGAGCAGTTCTTC. The V and J genes are TRBV15 and TRBJ2-1, with D maybe TRBD1 (5 bases). The length of the CDR3 is 16 residues. Trimming cost V 0 bases and J 4 bases, with 13 bases left between them. Germline V gene data show CDR1 as LNHNV and CDR2 as YYDKDF (reference sequence).

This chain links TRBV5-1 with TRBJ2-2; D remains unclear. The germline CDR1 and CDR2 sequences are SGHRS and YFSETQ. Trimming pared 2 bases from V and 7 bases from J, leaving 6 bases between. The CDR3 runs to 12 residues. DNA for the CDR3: TGCGCCAGCAGCTTCGTCGGCGGGGAGCTGTTTTTT. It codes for CASSFVGGELFF.

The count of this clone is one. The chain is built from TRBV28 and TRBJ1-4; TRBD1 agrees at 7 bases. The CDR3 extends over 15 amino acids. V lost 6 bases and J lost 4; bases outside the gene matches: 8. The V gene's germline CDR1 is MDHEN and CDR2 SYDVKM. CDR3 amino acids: CASRPPGTVNEKLFF. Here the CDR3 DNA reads TGTGCCAGCAGGCCCCCCGGGACAGTTAATGAAAAACTGTTTTTT.

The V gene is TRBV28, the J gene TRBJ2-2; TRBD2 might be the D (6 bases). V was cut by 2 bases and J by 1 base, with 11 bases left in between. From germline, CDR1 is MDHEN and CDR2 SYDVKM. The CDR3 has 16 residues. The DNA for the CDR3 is TGTGCCAGCAGTTTAGGCGGGGTAGGGAACACCGGGGAGCTGTTTTTT. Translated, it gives CASSLGGVGNTGELFF.

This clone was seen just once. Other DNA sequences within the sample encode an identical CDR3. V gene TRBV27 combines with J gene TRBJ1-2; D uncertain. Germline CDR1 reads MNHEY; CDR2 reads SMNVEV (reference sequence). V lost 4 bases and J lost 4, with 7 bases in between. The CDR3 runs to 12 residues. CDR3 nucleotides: TGTGCCAGCAGTTCGGGGAGCTATGGCTACACCTTC. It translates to CASSSGSYGYTF.

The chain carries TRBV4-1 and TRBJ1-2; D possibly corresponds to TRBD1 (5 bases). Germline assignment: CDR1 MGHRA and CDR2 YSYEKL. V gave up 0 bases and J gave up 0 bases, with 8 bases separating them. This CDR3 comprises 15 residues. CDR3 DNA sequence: TGCGCCAGCAGCCAAGAATCACAGGCTAACTATGGCTACACCTTC. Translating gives CASSQESQANYGYTF.

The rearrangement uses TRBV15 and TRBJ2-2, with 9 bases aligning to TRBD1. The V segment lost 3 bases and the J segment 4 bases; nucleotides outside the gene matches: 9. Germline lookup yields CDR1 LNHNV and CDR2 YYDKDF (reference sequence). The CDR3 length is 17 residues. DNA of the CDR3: TGTGCCACCAGCAGCCCGGGACAGGGAGGGAGCACCGGGGAGCTGTTTTTT. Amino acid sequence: CATSSPGQGGSTGELFF.

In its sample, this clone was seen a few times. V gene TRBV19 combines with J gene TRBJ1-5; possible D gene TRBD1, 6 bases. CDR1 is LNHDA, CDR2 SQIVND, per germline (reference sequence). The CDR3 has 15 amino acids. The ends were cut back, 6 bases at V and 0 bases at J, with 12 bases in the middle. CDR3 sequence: CASRTGHYSNQPQHF. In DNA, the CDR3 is TGTGCCAGTAGGACGGGACACTATAGCAATCAGCCCCAGCATTTT.

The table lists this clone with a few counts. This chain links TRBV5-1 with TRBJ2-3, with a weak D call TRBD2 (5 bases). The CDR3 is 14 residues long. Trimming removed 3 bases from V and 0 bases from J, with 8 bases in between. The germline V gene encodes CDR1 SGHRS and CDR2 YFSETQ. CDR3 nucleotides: TGCGCCAGCAGCTGGAGCGGCAGCACAGATACGCAGTATTTT. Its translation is CASSWSGSTDTQYF.

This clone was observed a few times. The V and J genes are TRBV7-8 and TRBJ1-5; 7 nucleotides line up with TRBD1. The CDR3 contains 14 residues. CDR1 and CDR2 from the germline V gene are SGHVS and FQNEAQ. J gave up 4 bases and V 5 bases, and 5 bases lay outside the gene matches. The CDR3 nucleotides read TGTGCCAGCAGCCTGGACAGGTTGAATCAGCCCCAGCATTTT. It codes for CASSLDRLNQPQHF.

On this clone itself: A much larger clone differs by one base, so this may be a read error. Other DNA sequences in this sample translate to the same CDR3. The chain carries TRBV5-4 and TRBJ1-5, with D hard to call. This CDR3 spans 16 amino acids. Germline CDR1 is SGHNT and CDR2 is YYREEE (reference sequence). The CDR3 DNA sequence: TGTGCCAGCAGCGTCGGAGGCCTCCTAGGGTATCAGCCTCAGCATTTT. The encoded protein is CASSVGGLLGYQPQHF.

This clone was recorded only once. This CDR3 reads CASTEPGLAGGPDEQFF. The CDR3 nucleotides are TGTGCCAGCACAGAACCGGGACTAGCGGGAGGTCCGGACGAGCAGTTCTTC. The rearrangement uses TRBV28 and TRBJ2-1; 15 bases are a match to TRBD2. The CDR3 runs 17 residues. The germline V gene has CDR1 MDHEN and CDR2 SYDVKM. J lost 10 bases, V lost 7 bases, and 14 bases had no gene match.

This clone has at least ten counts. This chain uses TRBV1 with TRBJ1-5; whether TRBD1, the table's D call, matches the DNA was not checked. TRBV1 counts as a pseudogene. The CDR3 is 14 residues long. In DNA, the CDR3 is TGCACCAGCAGCCAAGAGGTAGGGGAACAGCCCCAGCATTTT. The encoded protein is CTSSQEVGEQPQHF.

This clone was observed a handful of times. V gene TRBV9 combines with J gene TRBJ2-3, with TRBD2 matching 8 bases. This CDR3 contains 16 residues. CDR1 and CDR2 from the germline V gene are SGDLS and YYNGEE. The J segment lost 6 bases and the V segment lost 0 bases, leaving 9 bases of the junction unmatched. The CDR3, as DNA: TGTGCCAGCAGCGTAGAATCCGGGAGGGCCGGGGATACGCAGTATTTT. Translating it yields CASSVESGRAGDTQYF.

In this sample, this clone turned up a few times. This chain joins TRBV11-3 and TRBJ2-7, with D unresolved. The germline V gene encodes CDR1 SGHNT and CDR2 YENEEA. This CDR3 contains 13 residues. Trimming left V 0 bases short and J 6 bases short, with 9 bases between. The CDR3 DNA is TGTGCCAGCAGCTTAGATGAGGCTCGCGAGCAGTACTTC. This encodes CASSLDEAREQYF.

The CDR3 region is CASSRPGATEAFF. DNA of the CDR3: TGTGCCAGCAGTCGCCCCGGAGCCACTGAAGCTTTCTTT. The chain is built from TRBV28 and TRBJ1-1; D remains unclear. The CDR3 is 13 amino acids. The V gene's germline CDR1 is MDHEN and CDR2 SYDVKM. The V and J ends lost 5 bases and 4 bases respectively, with 11 bases between them.

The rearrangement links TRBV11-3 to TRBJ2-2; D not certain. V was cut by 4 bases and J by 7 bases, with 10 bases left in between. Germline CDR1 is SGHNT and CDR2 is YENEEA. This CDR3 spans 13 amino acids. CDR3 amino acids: CASSSNSIGELFF. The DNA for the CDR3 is TGTGCCAGCAGCTCCAACAGTATCGGGGAGCTGTTTTTT.

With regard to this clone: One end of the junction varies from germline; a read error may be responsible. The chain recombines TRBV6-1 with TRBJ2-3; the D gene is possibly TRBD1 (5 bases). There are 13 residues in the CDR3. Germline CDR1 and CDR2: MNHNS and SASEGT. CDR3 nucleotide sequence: TGTGCCAGCAGTGAAGCCAGGGCAGAGACGCAGTATTTT. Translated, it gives CASSEARAETQYF.

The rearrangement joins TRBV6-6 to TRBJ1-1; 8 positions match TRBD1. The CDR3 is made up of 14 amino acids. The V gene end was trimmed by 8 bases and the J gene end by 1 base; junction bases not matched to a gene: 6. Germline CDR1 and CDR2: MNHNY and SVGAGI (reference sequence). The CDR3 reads CASASGQANTEAFF. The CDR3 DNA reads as TGTGCCAGCGCCTCGGGACAGGCGAACACTGAAGCTTTCTTT.

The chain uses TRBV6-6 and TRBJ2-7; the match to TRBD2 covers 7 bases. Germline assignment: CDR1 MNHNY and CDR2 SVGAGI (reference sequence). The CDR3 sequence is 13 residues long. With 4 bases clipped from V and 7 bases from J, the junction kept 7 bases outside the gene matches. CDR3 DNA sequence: TGTGCCAGCAGTTTTGCGCGAGCGGGGGAGCAGTACGTC. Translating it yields CASSFARAGEQYV.

CDR3 sequence reads: CASSLSPGFGTDTQYF. DNA of the CDR3: TGTGCCAGCAGCCTGAGTCCGGGATTTGGCACAGATACGCAGTATTTT. The chain employs TRBV5-6 and TRBJ2-3, with TRBD2 as a possible D gene (5 bases). The V end was cut by 4 bases, the J end by 1 base, with 16 bases between. In germline, CDR1 is SGHDT, CDR2 YYEEEE. The CDR3 length is 16 residues.

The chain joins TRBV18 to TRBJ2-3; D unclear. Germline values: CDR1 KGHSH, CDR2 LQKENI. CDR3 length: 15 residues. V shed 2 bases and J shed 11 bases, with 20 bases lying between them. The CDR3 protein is CASSPEPTAYSRQYF. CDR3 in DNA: TGTGCCAGCTCACCAGAGCCCACTGCGTATAGTAGGCAGTATTTT. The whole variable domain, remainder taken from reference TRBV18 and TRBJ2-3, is NAGVMQNPRHLVRRRGQEARLRCSPMKGHSHVYWYRQLPEEGLKFMVYLQKENIIDESGMPKERFSAEFPKEGPSILRIQQVVRGDSAAYFCASSPEPTAYSRQYFGPGTRLTVL.

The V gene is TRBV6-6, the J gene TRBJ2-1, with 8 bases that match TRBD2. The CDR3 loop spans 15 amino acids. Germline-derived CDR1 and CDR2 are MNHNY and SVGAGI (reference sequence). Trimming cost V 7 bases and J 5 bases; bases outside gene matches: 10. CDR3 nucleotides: TGTGCCAGCACCCTGCTCGGGGGGGCACACAATGAGCAGTTCTTC. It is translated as CASTLLGGAHNEQFF.